Only a few counts were recorded for the clone carrying this TCR beta chain. Per germline, CDR1 GTSNPN and CDR2 SVGIG (reference sequence). V was trimmed by 2 bases and J by 6 bases, leaving 10 bases between them. This CDR3 comprises 12 residues. TCRdb re-called the 5' RACE reads with MiXCR, one entry per CDR3 protein. Of more than 45,000 distinct CDR3 sequences listed, about 28% are singletons. What was sequenced was tumor-infiltrating memory CD4+ T cells sorted from the breast tumor. The subset here: memory CD4+ T cells, CD4+CD45RO+CD25-. The chain is built from TRBV30 and TRBJ1-1, with D hard to call. This clonotype originated in a female donor with breast cancer. CDR3 in amino acids: CAWSRREAEAFF. The CDR3 DNA reads TGTGCCTGGAGTCGGCGTGAGGCTGAAGCTTTCTTT.